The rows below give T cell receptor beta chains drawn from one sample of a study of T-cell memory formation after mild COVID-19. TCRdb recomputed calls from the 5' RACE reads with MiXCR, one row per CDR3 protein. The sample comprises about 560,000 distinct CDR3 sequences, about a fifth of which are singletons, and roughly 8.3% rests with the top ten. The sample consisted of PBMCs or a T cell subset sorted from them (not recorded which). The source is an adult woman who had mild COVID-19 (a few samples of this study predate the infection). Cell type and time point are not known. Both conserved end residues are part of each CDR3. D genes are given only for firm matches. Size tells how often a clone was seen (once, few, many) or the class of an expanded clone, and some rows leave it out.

CDR3aa: CASSYGLAGVYEQFF
CDR3nt: TGTGCCAGCAGCTACGGACTAGCGGGAGTCTATGAGCAGTTCTTC
j_gene: TRBJ2-1
v_gene: TRBV14
abundance: NA
d_gene: TRBD2
len: 15

CDR3aa: CASSLPAELNTQYF
CDR3nt: TGTGCCAGCAGCTTGCCAGCGGAACTCAACACGCAGTATTTT
j_gene: TRBJ2-3
v_gene: TRBV5-6
abundance: few
d_gene: NA
len: 14

CDR3aa: CASSPPGSYGYTF
CDR3nt: TGTGCCAGCAGCCCCCCGGGCAGCTATGGCTACACCTTC
j_gene: TRBJ1-2
v_gene: TRBV7-9
abundance: NA
d_gene: NA
len: 13

CDR3aa: CASRSGGGYRQAGELFF
CDR3nt: TGTGCCAGCAGATCCGGAGGGGGGTACCGCCAAGCCGGGGAGCTGTTTTTT
j_gene: TRBJ2-2
v_gene: TRBV7-9
abundance: NA
d_gene: NA
len: 17

CDR3aa: CASSYSGGNSYNEQFF
CDR3nt: TGTGCCAGCAGTTATTCGGGCGGCAACTCCTACAATGAGCAGTTCTTC
j_gene: TRBJ2-1
v_gene: TRBV12-3/TRBV12-4
abundance: few
d_gene: NA
len: 16

CDR3aa: CASTGGNTEAFF
CDR3nt: TGTGCCAGCACTGGGGGAAACACTGAAGCTTTCTTT
j_gene: TRBJ1-1
v_gene: TRBV6-5
abundance: NA
d_gene: NA
len: 12

CDR3aa: CAISEWDREGGSSSYNEQFF
CDR3nt: TGTGCCATCAGTGAGTGGGACAGGGAGGGGGGAAGTAGCTCCTACAATGAGCAGTTCTTC
j_gene: TRBJ2-1
v_gene: TRBV10-3
abundance: NA
d_gene: TRBD1
len: 20

CDR3aa: CASSVDSNYGYTF
CDR3nt: TGTGCCAGCAGCGTAGACTCTAACTATGGCTACACCTTC
j_gene: TRBJ1-2
v_gene: TRBV9
abundance: few
d_gene: NA
len: 13

CDR3aa: CASTGTLNTGELFF
CDR3nt: TGCGCCAGCACCGGGACACTGAACACCGGGGAGCTGTTTTTT
j_gene: TRBJ2-2
v_gene: TRBV5-1
abundance: NA
d_gene: NA
len: 14

CDR3aa: CASSSRIGQGRSTEAFF
CDR3nt: TGCGCCAGCAGCTCCCGGATAGGGCAAGGGAGATCCACTGAAGCTTTCTTT
j_gene: TRBJ1-1
v_gene: TRBV5-1
abundance: few
d_gene: NA
len: 17

CDR3aa: CASSPRRTSTDTQYF
CDR3nt: TGTGCCAGCAGCCCGCGCCGGACTAGCACAGATACGCAGTATTTT
j_gene: TRBJ2-3
v_gene: TRBV7-6
abundance: NA
d_gene: NA
len: 15

CDR3aa: CASSNSRDRGPRDNQPQHF
CDR3nt: TGTGCCAGCAGCAACAGCCGGGACAGGGGCCCTCGGGACAATCAGCCCCAGCATTTT
j_gene: TRBJ1-5
v_gene: TRBV21-1
abundance: NA
d_gene: NA
len: 19

CDR3aa: CSALLPGFSEAFF
CDR3nt: TGCAGTGCCCTACTTCCAGGGTTTAGTGAAGCTTTCTTT
j_gene: TRBJ1-1
v_gene: TRBV20-1
abundance: NA
d_gene: NA
len: 13

CDR3aa: CASSDFRDRARNEQFF
CDR3nt: TGTGCCAGTAGTGATTTCCGGGACAGGGCGAGAAATGAGCAGTTCTTC
j_gene: TRBJ2-1
v_gene: TRBV19
abundance: NA
d_gene: TRBD1
len: 16

CDR3aa: CASSPQGGNYGYTF
CDR3nt: TGTGCCAGCTCACCCCAAGGGGGTAACTATGGCTACACCTTC
j_gene: TRBJ1-2
v_gene: TRBV18
abundance: few
d_gene: NA
len: 14

CDR3aa: CASRQGANGNTIYF
CDR3nt: TGTGCCAGCAGACAGGGGGCGAATGGAAACACCATATATTTT
j_gene: TRBJ1-3
v_gene: TRBV6-1
abundance: NA
d_gene: TRBD1
len: 14

CDR3aa: CASSALGLVQDTQYF
CDR3nt: TGTGCCAGCAGCGCCCTGGGACTAGTCCAAGATACGCAGTATTTT
j_gene: TRBJ2-3
v_gene: TRBV9
abundance: many
d_gene: TRBD2
len: 15

CDR3aa: CASSQDGDREYQETQYF
CDR3nt: TGTGCCAGCAGCCAAGATGGGGACAGGGAGTACCAAGAGACCCAGTACTTC
j_gene: TRBJ2-5
v_gene: TRBV4-2
abundance: NA
d_gene: TRBD1
len: 17

CDR3aa: CASSKGRTSGVLRGEQFF
CDR3nt: TGTGCCAGCAGCAAGGGGAGGACTAGCGGGGTGTTGAGAGGTGAGCAGTTCTTC
j_gene: TRBJ2-1
v_gene: TRBV6-2/TRBV6-3
abundance: once
d_gene: TRBD2
len: 18

CDR3aa: CASNLDRASYEQYF
CDR3nt: TGCGCCAGCAACCTCGACAGGGCCTCCTACGAGCAGTACTTC
j_gene: TRBJ2-7
v_gene: TRBV5-1
abundance: many
d_gene: TRBD1
len: 14

CDR3aa: CSVEDGPGVADTQYF
CDR3nt: TGCAGCGTTGAAGATGGTCCGGGGGTTGCAGATACGCAGTATTTT
j_gene: TRBJ2-3
v_gene: TRBV29-1
abundance: NA
d_gene: NA
len: 15

CDR3aa: CSAYGQGALEQYF
CDR3nt: TGCAGCGCTTACGGGCAGGGGGCGTTAGAGCAGTACTTC
j_gene: TRBJ2-7
v_gene: TRBV29-1
abundance: NA
d_gene: TRBD1
len: 13

CDR3aa: CASSQGGGRGSDTQYF
CDR3nt: TGTGCCAGCAGCCAAGGAGGCGGGAGAGGGTCAGATACGCAGTATTTT
j_gene: TRBJ2-3
v_gene: TRBV14
abundance: few
d_gene: TRBD2
len: 16

CDR3aa: CSARQGGEKLFF
CDR3nt: TGCAGTGCTAGACAGGGTGGTGAAAAACTGTTTTTT
j_gene: TRBJ1-4
v_gene: TRBV20-1
abundance: few
d_gene: NA
len: 12

CDR3aa: CASSPQLGENEQYF
CDR3nt: TGCGCCAGCAGCCCTCAGTTAGGGGAGAACGAGCAGTACTTC
j_gene: TRBJ2-7
v_gene: TRBV4-3
abundance: NA
d_gene: NA
len: 14